One and the same sample provided the 20 T cell receptor beta chains below, sequenced in a study of T cell repertoires in cytomegalovirus infection. These receptors have no identified antigens. One entry per CDR3 protein, called by TCRdb with MiXCR from the reads. In the table there are approximately 910,000 distinct CDR3 sequences, 30% to 40% of which are singletons. The sample in question was cultured CD8+ T cells from PBMCs, obtained from culture after CMV antigen stimulation. These receptors all come from a human donor in good health (CMV status not recorded). Some clones in this sample may be carry-over from other donors' samples.

The chain employs TRBV15 and TRBJ2-7; D possibly corresponds to TRBD1 (5 bases). Trimming stripped 3 bases from V and 0 bases from J, with 12 bases between. Germline lookup yields CDR1 LNHNV and CDR2 YYDKDF (reference sequence). This CDR3 has 15 residues. CDR3 sequence (DNA): TGTGCCACCAGCAGGATAGACAGTTTCTCCTACGAGCAGTACTTC. Its protein product is CATSRIDSFSYEQYF.

The gene calls are TRBV7-9 and TRBJ2-4, with 7 bases identical to TRBD1. The CDR3 is made up of 21 amino acids. Germline loops: CDR1 SEHNR, CDR2 FQNEAQ (reference sequence). The V and J ends lost 1 base and 8 bases, in that order; junction bases with no gene match: 26. The CDR3 loop reads CASSLVQGVSLSPQFAHIQYF. The DNA of the CDR3 is TGTGCCAGCAGCTTAGTCCAGGGGGTCTCCCTATCTCCACAATTCGCTCACATTCAGTACTTC.

The chain is built from TRBV6-6 and TRBJ1-4, with a weak D call TRBD1 (6 bases). The V end lost 10 bases, the J end lost 4 bases, and 16 bases lay between the germline ends. The CDR3 spans 14 residues. In germline, CDR1 is MNHNY, CDR2 SVGAGI (reference sequence). The CDR3 nucleotides read TGTGCCACCCGACAGGAAAGTTTTAATGAAAAACTGTTTTTT. This encodes CATRQESFNEKLFF.

The J gene is TRBJ2-7, the V gene TRBV6-5, with D possibly TRBD2 on 6 matching bases. V dropped 6 bases and J dropped 7 bases, with 16 bases sitting between them. The CDR3 runs 13 residues. Germline-derived CDR1 and CDR2 are MNHEY and SVGAGI. This chain's CDR3 is CASSPALGGEQYV. DNA of the CDR3: TGTGCCAGCAGCCCCGCGCTTGGGGGGGAGCAGTACGTC.

DNA for the CDR3: TGTGCCAGCAGTTCCGGGACTAGATACTACGAGCAGTACTTC. Residues: CASSSGTRYYEQYF. The chain joins TRBV27 to TRBJ2-7; 8 nucleotides line up with TRBD2. CDR3 length: 14 amino acids. The trim removed 4 bases at V and 3 bases at J, leaving 5 bases unmatched. Looked up from germline, CDR1 is MNHEY and CDR2 is SMNVEV (reference sequence).

The V and J genes are TRBV10-3 and TRBJ2-3; D gene ambiguous. The germline V gene has CDR1 ENHRY and CDR2 SYGVKD. This CDR3 has 18 residues. The V and J ends lost 3 bases and 0 bases respectively, with 19 bases between them. CDR3 nucleotide sequence: TGTGCCATCAGTGACCCCCCCTCCATTTACTCTAGCACAGATACGCAGTATTTT. Its translation: CAISDPPSIYSSTDTQYF.

The chain carries TRBV5-1 and TRBJ2-1, with TRBD2 matching 8 bases. The CDR3 spans 16 residues. Germline V CDR1 and CDR2: SGHRS, YFSETQ. Trimming cost V 4 bases and J 4 bases; bases outside gene matches: 10. Written as DNA, the CDR3 is TGCGCCAGCAGCCTCAGGGGTAGCGGGGCATACAATGAGCAGTTCTTC. Translation: CASSLRGSGAYNEQFF.

This clonotype showed up just a few times. The chain couples TRBV13 to TRBJ1-1; 10 nucleotides align to TRBD1. The length of the CDR3 is 15 residues. V dropped 5 bases and J dropped 5; count of bases not matched to a gene: 8. From germline, CDR1 is PRHDT and CDR2 FYEKMQ (reference sequence). The CDR3: CASSAGTGVLTEAFF. The CDR3, as DNA: TGTGCCAGCAGCGCCGGGACAGGGGTTCTTACTGAAGCTTTCTTT.

The chain joins TRBV5-1 to TRBJ2-1; perhaps TRBD1 as D (6 bases). V was cut by 2 bases and J by 4 bases, with 10 bases left in between. The CDR3 consists of 14 residues. Germline V gene sequence: CDR1 SGHRS, CDR2 YFSETQ. CDR3 region: CASSLADRYNEQFF. The CDR3 nucleotides are TGCGCCAGCAGCTTAGCGGACAGATACAATGAGCAGTTCTTC.

Note on this clonotype: An end of the junction differs from the germline gene, which may be a read error. The chain combines TRBV6-2 or TRBV6-3 with TRBJ1-2, with D perhaps TRBD1 (5 bases). Germline CDR1 reads MNHEY; CDR2 reads SVGEGT. The CDR3 is 14 amino acids. For the CDR3, the DNA is TGTGTCAGCAGTCGGCCCGACAGCTACTATGGCTACACCTTC. Its translation: CVSSRPDSYYGYTF.

The rearrangement joins TRBV10-3 to TRBJ1-2; 8 nucleotides match TRBD1. This CDR3 region has 13 residues. The germline V gene encodes CDR1 ENHRY and CDR2 SYGVKD. V shed 7 bases and J 2 bases; nucleotides not matched to a gene: 3. The CDR3 here is CAITRQGNYGYTF. In DNA, the CDR3 is TGTGCCATCACCAGACAGGGGAACTATGGCTACACCTTC.

This clonotype appeared many times. The chain is built from TRBV7-6 and TRBJ2-3; TRBD2 matches at 7 bases. Trimming removed 5 bases from V and 0 bases from J; junction bases left unmatched: 14. This CDR3 comprises 18 residues. CDR1 and CDR2 from the germline V gene are SGHVS and FNYEAQ. The CDR3 sequence: CASSLTDLGGSSTDTQYF. The CDR3 coding sequence is TGTGCCAGCAGCCTAACCGACCTCGGGGGGTCTAGCACAGATACGCAGTATTTT.

The V call is TRBV20-1, the J call TRBJ1-5; 7 nucleotides line up with TRBD1. V shed 2 bases and J 9 bases; nucleotides not matched to a gene: 10. The germline V gene encodes CDR1 DFQATT and CDR2 SNEGSKA (reference sequence). The CDR3 contains 14 residues. The CDR3 region is CSARRGDSQGPQHF. The CDR3 bases are TGCAGTGCTAGAAGGGGGGACAGCCAGGGGCCCCAGCATTTT.

This chain joins TRBV27 and TRBJ1-4; 10 bases are shared with TRBD1. Looked up from germline, CDR1 is MNHEY and CDR2 is SMNVEV (reference sequence). The CDR3 extends over 14 amino acids. The trim removed 7 bases at V and 5 bases at J, leaving 4 bases unmatched. The CDR3 coding sequence is TGTGCCAGCACCGTGACAGGGGGCAATGAAAAACTGTTTTTT. As protein: CASTVTGGNEKLFF.

The table lists this clonotype with a few counts. The chain recombines TRBV2 with TRBJ2-7; D not certain. The CDR3 length is 14 residues. CDR1 SNHLY and CDR2 FYNNEI come from the germline V gene. V was trimmed by 2 bases and J by 4 bases, leaving 12 bases between them. The CDR3 is CASSEYRGRYEQYF. The CDR3 DNA is TGTGCCAGCAGTGAATATCGAGGACGTTACGAGCAGTACTTC.

The chain employs TRBV15 and TRBJ2-3; D unclear. The CDR3 extends over 11 amino acids. V dropped 8 bases and J dropped 5 bases, with 8 bases sitting between them. In germline, CDR1 is LNHNV, CDR2 YYDKDF (reference sequence). The DNA for the CDR3 is TGTGCCACCGGGGAAGGAGATACGCAGTATTTT. Protein: CATGEGDTQYF.

This sequence joins TRBV7-9 and TRBJ1-2; 7 bases are a match to TRBD1. The V gene's germline CDR1 is SEHNR and CDR2 FQNEAQ (reference sequence). V was clipped by 4 bases and J by 5 bases; unmatched bases: 16. This CDR3 comprises 17 residues. CDR3 loop: CASSSDTGDIIGYGYTF. In nucleotides, the CDR3 is TGTGCCAGCAGCTCGGACACAGGGGACATAATAGGTTATGGCTACACCTTC.

Turning to this clonotype: A much larger clone is a single base away; this may be a read error. The chain links TRBV7-2 to TRBJ1-5; D may be TRBD1 (5 bases). Looked up from germline, CDR1 is SGHTA and CDR2 is FQGNSA. There are 14 residues in the CDR3. The CDR3 nucleotides read TGTGCCAACAGCTTAGCCGACAGTTGGCAGCCCCAGCATTTT. Residues: CANSLADSWQPQHF.

In this sample, this clonotype turned up a few times. The rearrangement uses TRBV10-3 and TRBJ1-6; TRBD1 matches 9 bases. V dropped 7 bases and J dropped 6; count of bases not matched to a gene: 4. Per the germline V gene, CDR1 is ENHRY and CDR2 is SYGVKD. This CDR3 comprises 14 residues. CDR3 in amino acids: CAITPGQGNSPLHF. The CDR3 DNA is TGTGCCATCACCCCGGGACAGGGTAATTCACCCCTCCACTTT.

The sample holds a few counts of this clonotype. The chain employs TRBV7-9 and TRBJ2-7; 7 positions agree with TRBD1. V gave up 1 base and J gave up 2 bases; unmatched junction bases: 5. The CDR3 totals 15 residues. Germline-derived CDR1 and CDR2 are SEHNR and FQNEAQ (reference sequence). The CDR3 loop reads CASSLEGQPTYEQYF. The CDR3 DNA reads as TGTGCCAGCAGCTTAGAGGGACAGCCCACCTACGAGCAGTACTTC.